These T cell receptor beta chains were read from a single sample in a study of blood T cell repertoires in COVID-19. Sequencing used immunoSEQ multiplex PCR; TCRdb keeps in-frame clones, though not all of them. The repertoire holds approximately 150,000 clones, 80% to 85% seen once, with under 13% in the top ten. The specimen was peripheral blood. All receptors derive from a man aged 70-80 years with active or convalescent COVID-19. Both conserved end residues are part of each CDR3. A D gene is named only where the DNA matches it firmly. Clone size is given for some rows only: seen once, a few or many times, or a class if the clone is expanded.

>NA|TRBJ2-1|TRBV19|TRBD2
TGTGCCAGTAGTATAGGGATGACTCTCGCGGGGGGGAGGTTTTTCTTC
CASSIGMTLAGGRFFF
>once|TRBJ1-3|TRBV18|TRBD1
TGTGCCAGCTCACCACGACAGGGAAGAGGCTCTGGAAACACCATATATTTT
CASSPRQGRGSGNTIYF
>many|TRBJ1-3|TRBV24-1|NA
TGTGCCACCAGGGGGGGGAGACAGAGCTCTGGAAACACCATATATTTT
CATRGGRQSSGNTIYF
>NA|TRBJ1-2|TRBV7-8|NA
TGTGCCAGCAGCCTCAGTGGACAGAGAAACTATGGCTACACCTTC
CASSLSGQRNYGYTF
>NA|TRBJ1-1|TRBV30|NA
TGTGCCTGGAACTTACCGGGACACCGAGGAGCTTTCTTT
CAWNLPGHRGAFF
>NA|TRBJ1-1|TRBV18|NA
TGTGCCAGCACGACAGGCATGAACACTGAAGCTTTCTTT
CASTTGMNTEAFF
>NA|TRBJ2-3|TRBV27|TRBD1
TGTGCCAGCAGCCCCAGGACAGGGCGGGAAGATACGCAGTATTTT
CASSPRTGREDTQYF
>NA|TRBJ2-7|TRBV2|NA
TGTGCCAGCAGTGACGCGGACAGCTCCTACGAGCAGTACTTC
CASSDADSSYEQYF
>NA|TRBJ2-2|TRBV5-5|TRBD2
TGTGCCAGCAGCTCTCGGGGGGGGCAAAACACCGGGGAGCTGTTTTTT
CASSSRGGQNTGELFF
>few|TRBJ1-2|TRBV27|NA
TGTGCCAGCAGCCGGACAGCCACTAACTATGGCTACACCTTC
CASSRTATNYGYTF
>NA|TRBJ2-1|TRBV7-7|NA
TGTGCTAGCAGCCCTATTGGGGCCTACTCCTACAATGAGCAGTTCTTC
CASSPIGAYSYNEQFF
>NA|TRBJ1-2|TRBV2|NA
TGTGCCACCTCCAGGGGAACAAGTCCCTCCGGCTACACCTTC
CATSRGTSPSGYTF
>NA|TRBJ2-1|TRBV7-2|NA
TGTGCCAGCAGCCCCGACGGGTTCGGTGAGCAGTTCTTC
CASSPDGFGEQFF
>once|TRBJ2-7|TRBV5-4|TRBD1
TGTGCCAGCAGCACCACCCGGGGACAGGGCTACAACGAGCAGTACTTC
CASSTTRGQGYNEQYF
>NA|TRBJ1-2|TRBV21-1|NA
TGTGCCAGCAGCTCCCGACAACTCTATGGCTACACCTTC
CASSSRQLYGYTF
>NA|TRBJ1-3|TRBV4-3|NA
TGCGCCAGCAGCCAAGATAGGCAGGGCGACACCATATATTTT
CASSQDRQGDTIYF
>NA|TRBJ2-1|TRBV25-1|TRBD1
TGTGCCAGCAGTGATAGACAGGGACCGGGCAATGAGCAGTTCTTC
CASSDRQGPGNEQFF
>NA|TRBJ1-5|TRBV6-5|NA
TGTGCCAGCAGGTCCTCCGGGACACCCTCCCTCTCCCAGCATTTT
CASRSSGTPSLSQHF
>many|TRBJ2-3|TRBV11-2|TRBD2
TGTGCCAGCAGCTTAGTTAGCGGGGGCTACACAGATACGCAGTATTTT
CASSLVSGGYTDTQYF
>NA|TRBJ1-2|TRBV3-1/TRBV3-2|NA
TGTGCCAGCAGCCAAAATATCGGGGGGGGCTACACCTTC
CASSQNIGGGYTF
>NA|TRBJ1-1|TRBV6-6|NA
TGTGCCAGCAGAACCCAGGGGGAAGCTTTCTTT
CASRTQGEAFF
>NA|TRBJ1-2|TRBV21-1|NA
TGTGCCATCCCCAAGGCTCGGACAGGGGAGGGGGGCTACACCTTC
CAIPKARTGEGGYTF
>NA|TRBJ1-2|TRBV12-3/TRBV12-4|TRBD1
TGTGCCAGCACCTCTACAGGGGGCAGTGGCTACACCTTC
CASTSTGGSGYTF
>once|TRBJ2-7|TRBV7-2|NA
TGTGCCAGCAGTCTAACAGGGATCCCCTACGAGCAGTACTTC
CASSLTGIPYEQYF
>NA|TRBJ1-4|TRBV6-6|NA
TGTGCCAGCAGTCCAAGACAGGCCCCAGGGGAAAAACTGTTTTTT
CASSPRQAPGEKLFF
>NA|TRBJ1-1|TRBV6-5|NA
TGTGCCAGCAGTTACACGATCTATAGGGGGAACACTGAAGCTTTCTTT
CASSYTIYRGNTEAFF
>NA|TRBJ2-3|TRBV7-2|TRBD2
TGTGCCAGCAGAACGGGAGGTAGCACAGATACGCAGTATTTT
CASRTGGSTDTQYF
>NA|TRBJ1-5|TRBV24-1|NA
TGTGCCACCAGTGATTCCGTCGGGCAGGGCCAGCAGCCCCAGCATTTT
CATSDSVGQGQQPQHF